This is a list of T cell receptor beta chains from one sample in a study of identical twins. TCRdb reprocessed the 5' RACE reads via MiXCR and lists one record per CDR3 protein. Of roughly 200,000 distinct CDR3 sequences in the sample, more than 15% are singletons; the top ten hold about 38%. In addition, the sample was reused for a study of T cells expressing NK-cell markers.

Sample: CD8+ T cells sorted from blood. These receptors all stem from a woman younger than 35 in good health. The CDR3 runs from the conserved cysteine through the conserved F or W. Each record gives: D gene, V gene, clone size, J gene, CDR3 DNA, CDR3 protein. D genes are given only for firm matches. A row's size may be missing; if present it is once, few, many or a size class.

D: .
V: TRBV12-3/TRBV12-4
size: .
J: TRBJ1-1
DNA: TGTGCCAGCAGTTTAGCGGGGAGGAGGGACACTGAAGCTTTCTTT
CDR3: CASSLAGRRDTEAFF

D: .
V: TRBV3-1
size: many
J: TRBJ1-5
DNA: TGTGCCAGCAGCCAAGGGACAGCTAATCAGCCCCAGCATTTT
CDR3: CASSQGTANQPQHF

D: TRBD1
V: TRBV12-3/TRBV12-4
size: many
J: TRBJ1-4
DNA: TGTGCCAGCAGTCTACCGACAGGGGTGGAAAAACTGTTTTTT
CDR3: CASSLPTGVEKLFF

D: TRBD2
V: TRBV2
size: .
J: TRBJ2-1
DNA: TGTGCCAGCCCCGGCGGGAGGCCGTACAATGAGCAGTTCTTC
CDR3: CASPGGRPYNEQFF

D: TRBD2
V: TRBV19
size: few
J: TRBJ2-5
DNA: TGTGCCAGTAGCACAACCAGGACTAGCGGGGAGACCCAGTACTTC
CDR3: CASSTTRTSGETQYF

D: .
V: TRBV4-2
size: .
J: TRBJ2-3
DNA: TGTGCCAGCAGCCGCGGGGGCGGGACTAGCACAGATACGCAGTATTTT
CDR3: CASSRGGGTSTDTQYF

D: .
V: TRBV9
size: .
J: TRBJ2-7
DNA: TGTGCCAGCAGCGTAGGTCCAGGGACTTTCATCGAGCAGTACTTC
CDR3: CASSVGPGTFIEQYF

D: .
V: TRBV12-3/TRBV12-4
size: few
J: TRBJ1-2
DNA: TGTGCCAGCTGGCGGGGCGGCTACACCTTC
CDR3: CASWRGGYTF

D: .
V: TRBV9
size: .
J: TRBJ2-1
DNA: TGTGCCAGCAGCGTCGACCACCGGGACCCGCAGTTCTTC
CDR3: CASSVDHRDPQFF

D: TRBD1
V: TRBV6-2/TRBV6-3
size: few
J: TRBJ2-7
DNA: TGTGCCAGCAGAGAGTTCCCGGCAGGGGGCTACGAGCAGTACTTC
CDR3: CASREFPAGGYEQYF

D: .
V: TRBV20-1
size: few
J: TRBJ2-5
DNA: TGCAGTGCTGAAGACAGCGCAGAGACCCAGTACTTC
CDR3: CSAEDSAETQYF

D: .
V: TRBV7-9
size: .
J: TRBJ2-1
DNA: TGTGCCAGCAGCCTGCCAGGAGGGTCCCGGGTGGGTGAGCAGTTCTTC
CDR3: CASSLPGGSRVGEQFF

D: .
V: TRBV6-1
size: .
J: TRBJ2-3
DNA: TGTGCCAGCAGTGCAAATACGCAGTATTTT
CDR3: CASSANTQYF

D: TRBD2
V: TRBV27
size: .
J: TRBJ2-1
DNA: TGTGCCAGCAGCCGGGGGTCCGGGACTAGCTTCAATGAGCAGTTCTTC
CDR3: CASSRGSGTSFNEQFF

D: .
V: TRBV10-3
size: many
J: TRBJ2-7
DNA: TGTGCCATCAGTGAGTCGGGCGAGCAGTACTTC
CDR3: CAISESGEQYF

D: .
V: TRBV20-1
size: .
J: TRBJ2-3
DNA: TGCAGTGCTAACGCCGGGACCCTGAGCACAGATACGCAGTATTTT
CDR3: CSANAGTLSTDTQYF

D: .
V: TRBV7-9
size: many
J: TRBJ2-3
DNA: TGTGCCAGCAGCTTAGTATCGGGAGCAGATACGCAGTATTTT
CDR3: CASSLVSGADTQYF

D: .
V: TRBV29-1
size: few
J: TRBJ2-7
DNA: TGCAGCCTACCGCCGGAATCGTGGGAATTCAACGAGCAGTACTTC
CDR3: CSLPPESWEFNEQYF

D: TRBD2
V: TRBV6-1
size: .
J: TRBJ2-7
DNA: TGTGCCAGCAGCTGGGAGATAGCGGGAGAGCAGTACTTC
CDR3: CASSWEIAGEQYF

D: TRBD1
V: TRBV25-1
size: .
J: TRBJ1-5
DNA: TGTGCCAGCCAGGACAGGGGGGAATTTCGGGCTCAGCATTTT
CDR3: CASQDRGEFRAQHF

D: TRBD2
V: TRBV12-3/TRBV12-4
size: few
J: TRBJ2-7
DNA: TGTGCCAGCAGTCTCCTAGCGGGGGGCCGGATTGAGCAGTACTTC
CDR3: CASSLLAGGRIEQYF

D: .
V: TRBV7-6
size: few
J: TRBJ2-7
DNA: TGTGCCAGCAGCTTATACCGGGACGGACCCTACGAGCAGTACTTC
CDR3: CASSLYRDGPYEQYF

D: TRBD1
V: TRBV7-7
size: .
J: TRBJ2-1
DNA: TGTGCCAGCAGCCACAACAGGGGCGCCAATGAGCAGTTCTTC
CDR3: CASSHNRGANEQFF

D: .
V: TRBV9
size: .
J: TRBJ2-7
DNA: TGTGCCAGCAGCCTCCGCGGGGGCTCCTCCTACGAGCAGTACTTC
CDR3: CASSLRGGSSYEQYF

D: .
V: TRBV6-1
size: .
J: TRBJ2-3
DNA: TGTGCCAGCAGTCCGGGACTTTCTATCACAGATACGCAGTATTTT
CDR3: CASSPGLSITDTQYF

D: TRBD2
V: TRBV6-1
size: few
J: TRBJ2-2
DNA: TGTGCCAGCAGCGTAACTAGCGGGGCTTACACCGGGGAGCTGTTTTTT
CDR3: CASSVTSGAYTGELFF

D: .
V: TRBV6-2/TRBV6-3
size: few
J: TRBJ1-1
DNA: TGTGCCAGCAGCCCCATTCCGGCGAGCAACACTGAAGCTTTCTTT
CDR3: CASSPIPASNTEAFF

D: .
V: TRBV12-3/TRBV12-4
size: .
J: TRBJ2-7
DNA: TGTGCCAGCAGTTTACATCCAGTGGAATACGAGCAGTACTTC
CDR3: CASSLHPVEYEQYF

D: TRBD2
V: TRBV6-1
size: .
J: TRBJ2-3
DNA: TGTGCCAGCAGACTAGCGGAGGAGACAGATACGCAGTATTTT
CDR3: CASRLAEETDTQYF

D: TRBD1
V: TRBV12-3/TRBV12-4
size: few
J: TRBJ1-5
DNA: TGTGCCAGCAGCTACGGGACAGTCAATCAGCCCCAGCATTTT
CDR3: CASSYGTVNQPQHF

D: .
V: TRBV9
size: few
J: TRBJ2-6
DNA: TGTGCCAGCAGCGTAGTAATTCGTGGGGCCAACGTCCTGACTTTC
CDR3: CASSVVIRGANVLTF

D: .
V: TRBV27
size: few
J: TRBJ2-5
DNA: TGTGCCAGCAGTCCCCCGGGAGTCCAAGAGACCCAGTACTTC
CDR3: CASSPPGVQETQYF

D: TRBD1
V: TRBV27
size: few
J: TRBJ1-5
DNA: TGTGCCAGCAGTTTGGGACAGGGGGCGCATCAGCCCCAGCATTTT
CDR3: CASSLGQGAHQPQHF

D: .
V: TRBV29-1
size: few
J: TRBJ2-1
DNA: TGCAGCACAACGGGTCCGGAGCAGTTCTTC
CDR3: CSTTGPEQFF

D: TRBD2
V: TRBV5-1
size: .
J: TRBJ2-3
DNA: TGCGCCAGCAGCTTTCTGGGGGGGGGCACAGATACGCAGTATTTT
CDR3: CASSFLGGGTDTQYF

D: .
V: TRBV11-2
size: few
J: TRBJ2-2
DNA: TGTGCCAGCAGCTTAAAACCAAACACCGGGGAGCTGTTTTTT
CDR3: CASSLKPNTGELFF

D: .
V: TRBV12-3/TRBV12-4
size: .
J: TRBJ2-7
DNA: TGTGCCAGCAGTTATGGACGGACCTACGAGCAGTACTTC
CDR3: CASSYGRTYEQYF

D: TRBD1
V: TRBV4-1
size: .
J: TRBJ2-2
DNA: TGCGCCAGCAGCCTCAGGGAATGGGACAGGTCCACCGGGGAGCTGTTTTTT
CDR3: CASSLREWDRSTGELFF

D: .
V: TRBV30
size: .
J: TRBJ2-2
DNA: TGTGCCTGGGGTGCCGGGGAGCTGTTTTTT
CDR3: CAWGAGELFF

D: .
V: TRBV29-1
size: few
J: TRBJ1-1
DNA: TGCAGCGTTGCGCCCCCAATGAACACTGAAGCTTTCTTT
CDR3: CSVAPPMNTEAFF

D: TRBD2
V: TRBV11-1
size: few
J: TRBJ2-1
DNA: TGTGCCAGCAGCTTAGCCTTTGGGACTAGCGAGGCCTACAATGAGCAGTTCTTC
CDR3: CASSLAFGTSEAYNEQFF

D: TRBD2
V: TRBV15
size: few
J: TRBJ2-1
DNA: TGTGCCACCAGCAGTATAACGGTGAGGGAGGGTGAGCAGTTCTTC
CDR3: CATSSITVREGEQFF

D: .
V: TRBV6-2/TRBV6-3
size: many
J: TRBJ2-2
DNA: TGTGCCAGCAGTTACGGGGCGGACACCGGGGAGCTGTTTTTT
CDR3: CASSYGADTGELFF

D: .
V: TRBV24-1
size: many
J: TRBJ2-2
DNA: TGTGCCACCAGTGATGCGGGTGGAGGCGGGGAGCTGTTTTTT
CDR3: CATSDAGGGGELFF

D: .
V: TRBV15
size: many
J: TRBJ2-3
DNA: TGTGCCACCAGCTCAACGGGAATCAACACAGATACGCAGTATTTT
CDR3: CATSSTGINTDTQYF

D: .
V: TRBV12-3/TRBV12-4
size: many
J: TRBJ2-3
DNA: TGTGCCAGCAGTTTGGGCAGGGTGACAGATACGCAGTATTTT
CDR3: CASSLGRVTDTQYF

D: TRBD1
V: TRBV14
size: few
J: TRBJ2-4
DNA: TGTGCCAGCAGCCAAGGGACAGGGTGGAACATTCAGTACTTC
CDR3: CASSQGTGWNIQYF

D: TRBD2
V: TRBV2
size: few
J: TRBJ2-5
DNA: TGTGCCAGCAGCCCACTAGCGGGCCCGTACCAAGAGACCCAGTACTTC
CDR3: CASSPLAGPYQETQYF

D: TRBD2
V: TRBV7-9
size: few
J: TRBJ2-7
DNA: TGTGCCAGCAGCTCGGGGCCGGGAGGGCCGTACGAGCAGTACTTC
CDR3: CASSSGPGGPYEQYF

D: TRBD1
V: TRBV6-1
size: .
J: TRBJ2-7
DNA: TGTGCCACCCGGGACAGGGCAGAGGGGACCTACGAGCAGTACTTC
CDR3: CATRDRAEGTYEQYF

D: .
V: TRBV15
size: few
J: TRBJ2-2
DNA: TGTGCCACCAGCAGAGATAATGGGGGTACGAACACCGGGGAGCTGTTTTTT
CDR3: CATSRDNGGTNTGELFF

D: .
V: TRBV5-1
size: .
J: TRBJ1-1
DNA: TGCGCCAGCAGTTGGTATGGGAACACTGAAGCTTTCTTT
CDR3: CASSWYGNTEAFF

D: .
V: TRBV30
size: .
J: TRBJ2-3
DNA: TGTGCCTGGAGGGTTGGGGTTACGCAGTATTTT
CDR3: CAWRVGVTQYF

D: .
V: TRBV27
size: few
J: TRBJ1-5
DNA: TGTGCCAGCAGTTTGGAGGGTGATAAGCCCCAGCATTTT
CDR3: CASSLEGDKPQHF

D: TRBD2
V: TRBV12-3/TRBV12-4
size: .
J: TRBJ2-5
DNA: TGTGCCAGCAGTTTAGTTCAGCGGGGGAGACAAGAGACCCAGTACTTC
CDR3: CASSLVQRGRQETQYF